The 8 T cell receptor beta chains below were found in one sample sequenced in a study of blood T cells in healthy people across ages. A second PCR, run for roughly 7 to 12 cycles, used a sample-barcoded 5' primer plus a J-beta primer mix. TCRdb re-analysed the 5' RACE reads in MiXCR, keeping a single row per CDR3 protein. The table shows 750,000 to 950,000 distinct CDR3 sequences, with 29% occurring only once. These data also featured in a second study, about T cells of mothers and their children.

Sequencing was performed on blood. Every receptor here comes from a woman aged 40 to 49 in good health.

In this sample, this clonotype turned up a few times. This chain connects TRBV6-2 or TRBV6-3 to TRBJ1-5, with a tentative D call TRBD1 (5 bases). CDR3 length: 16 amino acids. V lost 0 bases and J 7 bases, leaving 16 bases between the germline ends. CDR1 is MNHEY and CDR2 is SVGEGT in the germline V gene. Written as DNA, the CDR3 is TGTGCCAGCAGTTACTCCGGGACCCAACTGGGACAGCCCCAGCATTTT. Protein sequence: CASSYSGTQLGQPQHF.

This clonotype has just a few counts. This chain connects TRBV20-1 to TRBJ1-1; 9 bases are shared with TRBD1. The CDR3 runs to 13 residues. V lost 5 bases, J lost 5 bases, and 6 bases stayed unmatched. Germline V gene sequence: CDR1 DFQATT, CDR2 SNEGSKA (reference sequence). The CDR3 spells CSASTGTGTEAFF. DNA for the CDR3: TGCAGTGCTTCGACCGGGACAGGGACTGAAGCTTTCTTT.

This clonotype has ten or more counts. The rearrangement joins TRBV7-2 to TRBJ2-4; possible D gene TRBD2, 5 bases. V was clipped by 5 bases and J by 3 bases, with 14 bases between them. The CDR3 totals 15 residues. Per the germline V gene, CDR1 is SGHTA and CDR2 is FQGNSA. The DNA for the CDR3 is TGTGCCAGCAGCCGAGAGCTCGGAGGCAAAAACATTCAGTACTTC. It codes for CASSRELGGKNIQYF.

Written as DNA, the CDR3 is TGCAGTGCTGCCCAGTCGGCGGGGTTCTCCTACGAGCAGTACTTC. It is translated as CSAAQSAGFSYEQYF. The chain is built from TRBV20-1 and TRBJ2-7; maybe TRBD2 (6 bases). This CDR3 region has 15 residues. Trimming pared 5 bases from V and 0 bases from J, leaving 17 bases between. Germline values: CDR1 DFQATT, CDR2 SNEGSKA (reference sequence).

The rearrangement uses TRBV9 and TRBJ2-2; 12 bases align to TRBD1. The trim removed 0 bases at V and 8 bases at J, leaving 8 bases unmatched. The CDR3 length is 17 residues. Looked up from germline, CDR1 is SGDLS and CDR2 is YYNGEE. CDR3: CASSVAGTGGDKGELFF. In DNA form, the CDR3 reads TGTGCCAGCAGCGTAGCTGGGACAGGGGGCGATAAGGGGGAGCTGTTTTTT.

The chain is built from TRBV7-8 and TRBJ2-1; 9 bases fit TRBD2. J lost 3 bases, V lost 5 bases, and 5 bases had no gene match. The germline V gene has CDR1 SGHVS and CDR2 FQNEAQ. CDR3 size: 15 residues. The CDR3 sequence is CASSPRTSDYNEQFF. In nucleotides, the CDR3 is TGTGCCAGCAGCCCCAGGACTAGCGACTACAATGAGCAGTTCTTC.

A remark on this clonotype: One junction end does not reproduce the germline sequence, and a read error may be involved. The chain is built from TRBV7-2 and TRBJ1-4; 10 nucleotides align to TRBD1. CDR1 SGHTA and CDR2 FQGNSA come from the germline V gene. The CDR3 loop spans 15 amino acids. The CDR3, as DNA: TGTGCCAGCAGCCGTCAGACAGGGGGCGACGAAAAACGGTTTTTT. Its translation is CASSRQTGGDEKRFF.

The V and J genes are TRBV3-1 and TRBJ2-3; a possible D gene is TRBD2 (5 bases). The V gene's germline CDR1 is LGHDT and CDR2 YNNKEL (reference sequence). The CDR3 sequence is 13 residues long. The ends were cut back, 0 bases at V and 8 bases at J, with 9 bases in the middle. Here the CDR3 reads CASSQDLGSTQYF. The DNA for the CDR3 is TGTGCCAGCAGCCAAGATCTTGGGAGTACGCAGTATTTT.